This TCR beta chain came from a study of blood T cell repertoires in COVID-19. Whole-study context: Italy, Spain and the United States were the sources of the convalescent and acute COVID-19 samples. Sources were T cells, B-cell-depleted T cells, or PBMCs; the material itself was cDNA or gDNA.

This clone was seen once. Per the study methods: Amplified reference gene primers provided the basis for estimating nucleated cell counts. TCRdb's copy holds only in-frame clones and misses some; the assay was immunoSEQ multiplex PCR. V and J calls and clone size follow that table, whereas D and trimming were derived from the DNA. This sample has 60,000 to 70,000 clones, with 84% found just once. In germline, CDR1 is LGHNA, CDR2 YNFKEQ. This CDR3 has 14 amino acids. Trimming took off 0 bases at V and 6 bases at J, with 6 bases between the two ends. This sequence was found in an older woman with acute or convalescent COVID-19. Sample: peripheral blood. This chain connects TRBV4-2 to TRBJ1-6; no clear D gene. In DNA, the CDR3 is TGTGCCAGCAGCCAAGAGGGCGCTAATTCACCCCTCCACTTT. Its translation: CASSQEGANSPLHF.